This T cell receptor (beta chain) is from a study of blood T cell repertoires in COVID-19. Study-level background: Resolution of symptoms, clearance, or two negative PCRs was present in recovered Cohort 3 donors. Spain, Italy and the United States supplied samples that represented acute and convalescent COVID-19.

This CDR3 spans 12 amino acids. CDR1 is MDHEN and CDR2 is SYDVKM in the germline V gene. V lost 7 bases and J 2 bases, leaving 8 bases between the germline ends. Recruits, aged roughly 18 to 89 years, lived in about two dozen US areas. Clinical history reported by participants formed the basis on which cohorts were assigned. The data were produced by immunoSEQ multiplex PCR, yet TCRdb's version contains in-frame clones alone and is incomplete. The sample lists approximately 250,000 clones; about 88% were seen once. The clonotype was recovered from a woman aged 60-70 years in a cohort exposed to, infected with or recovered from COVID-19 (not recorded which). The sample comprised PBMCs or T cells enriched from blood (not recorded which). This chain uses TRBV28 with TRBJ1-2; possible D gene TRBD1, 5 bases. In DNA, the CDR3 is TGTGCCAGCACAGGGTCCAACTATGGCTACACCTTC. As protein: CASTGSNYGYTF.